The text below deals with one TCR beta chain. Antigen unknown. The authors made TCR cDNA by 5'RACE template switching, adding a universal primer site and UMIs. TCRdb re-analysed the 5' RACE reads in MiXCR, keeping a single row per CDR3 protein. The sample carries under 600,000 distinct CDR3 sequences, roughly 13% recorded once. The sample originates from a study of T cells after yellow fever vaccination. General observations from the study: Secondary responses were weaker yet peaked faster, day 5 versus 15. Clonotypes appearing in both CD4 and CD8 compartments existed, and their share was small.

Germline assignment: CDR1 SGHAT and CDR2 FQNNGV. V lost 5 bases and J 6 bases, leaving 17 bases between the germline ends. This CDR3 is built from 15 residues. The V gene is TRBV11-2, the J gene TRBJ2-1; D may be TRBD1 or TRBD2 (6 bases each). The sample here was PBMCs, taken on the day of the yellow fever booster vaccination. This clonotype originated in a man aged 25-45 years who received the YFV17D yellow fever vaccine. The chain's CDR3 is CASSRGGTSLNEQFF. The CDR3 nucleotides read TGTGCCAGCAGCCGAGGGGGGACGAGCCTCAATGAGCAGTTCTTC.